What follows is one TCR beta chain and its context. In its sample, this clonotype was seen once. Its target antigen remains unknown. Germline and junction disagree at one end, which may indicate a read error. This sample was taken from a study of blood T cells in healthy people across ages (dated by TCRdb to the mid-2010s). About the full investigation: In model experiments, template switching captured roughly one uniquely barcoded TCR beta cDNA molecule for every two T cells. Two additional independent replicas of 1 million unique cDNA reads from the same blood draw were analyzed for two donors (one aged 18 to 30 and one aged 80 or older). To avoid experimental bias, donors of different ages were spread randomly across the sequencing lanes. The donors were split into four age groups: young (average about 15 years), middle-aged (more than 35), aged (62) and long-lived (about 74). Using deep sequencing normalized with unique cDNA molecular identifiers, the study measured how TCR beta repertoire diversity changes with age.

The 39 donors, aged about 6 to 95 years, were systemically healthy Caucasian individuals from Russia. Each donor gave about 10 milliliters of peripheral blood, drawn into EDTA-treated Vacutainer tubes. PBMCs were isolated by Ficoll-Paque density-gradient centrifugation, with at least 7 million obtained per sample. Trizol reagent was used to extract total RNA from the PBMCs, yielding at least 5.5 micrograms per sample. The percentages of naive CD45RAhigh/CD27high T cells were determined by flow cytometry on a PBMC aliquot from every donor. Including the terminal cysteine and phenylalanine, the CDR3 comprises 14 residues. Left in the record is the CDR3 DNA by itself, 42 bases read in frame from the first base. CDR1 LNHNV and CDR2 YYDKDF were looked up in the germline V gene (reference sequence). Libraries were prepared through 5' RACE. Instrument on record: Illumina HiSeq 2500. A second about 7 to 12 cycle PCR used a sample-barcoded 5' primer and a J-beta primer mix. Each TCR beta cDNA molecule received a unique molecular identifier from a template-switch 5' adaptor carrying 12 random nucleotides. Each sample yielded at least 3 million CDR3-containing paired-end reads. First-strand cDNA synthesis was performed from all RNA using the Mint cDNA synthesis kit, with priming by a TRBC-specific oligonucleotide. All cDNA was treated with uracil-DNA glycosylase and then went through a first 18-cycle PCR with the universal primers M1SS and BC2_uni_R. The authors' analysis ran thus. For normalization, 1 million high-quality reads were randomly selected from each sample, with every read carrying a distinct molecular identifier. Instead of being binned into consensus sequences, reads that shared molecular identifiers were thrown out. MiTCR, with a Q25 quality threshold and the strictest error-elimination algorithm, was used for CDR3 identification, clonotype clustering and error correction. Lower-bound total TCR beta diversity was estimated with a nonparametric unseen species model using Euler transformation. TCRdb reprocessed the public reads (quality trimming at Q25 with fastp, clone calling with MiXCR) and kept in-frame beta chains. Duplicate CDR3 protein sequences are folded into a single record with the most common DNA and genes. The V and J calls shown here were made by TCRdb, not taken from the authors' results. The sample records 1.5 million to 2 million distinct CDR3 sequences, 30% to 35% of which are singletons. Over 9% of the sample belongs to the ten largest clones.

Paper-wide results and their limitations: Because donor CMV infection status was unknown, age-related changes in expanded clonotypes were potentially confounded. Compared with the aged group, the long-lived group had more naive CD4+ T cells, fewer expanded clones and increased TCR diversity, suggesting age selection. Estimates of total diversity based on one million sequenced T cells were regarded as lower bounds and as underestimates. Conclusive comparison of naive and antigen-experienced compartments was prevented by the profiling of bulk unsorted PBMCs. There was a strong correlation between observed TCR beta diversity and the percentage of naive T cells measured by flow cytometry. As age increased, observed TCR beta diversity per million T cells dropped in a roughly linear way, and a significant reduction was already evident by age 40.

The V gene is TRBV15 and the J gene is TRBJ2-3; the D gene cannot be resolved reliably. The sequencing input was blood. The origin of this receptor is a woman aged 25 to 39 in good health. This receptor carries the CDR3 CATIRDLEPQTQYF. DNA sequence: TGTGCCACCATCAGAGATTTGGAGCCCCAGACGCAGTATTTT.